The rows below give T cell receptor beta chains drawn from one sample of a study of cytomegalovirus exposure and HLA in healthy donors. The method was immunoSEQ multiplex PCR; TCRdb's version includes in-frame clones alone and lacks a portion of them. The sample shows tens of thousands of clones, about 80% of them seen only once. The sequencing sample was made of PBMCs. These TCRs come from a man aged 45-65 years in good health and CMV-seropositive. The CDR3 runs from the conserved cysteine through the conserved F or W. D genes are given only for firm matches. Rows may omit the clone size; those that give it use once, few, many or a size class.

V	size	D	J	CDR3	DNA
TRBV9	-	-	TRBJ1-1	CASSVQGLTEAFF	TGTGCCAGCAGCGTACAGGGGCTCACTGAAGCTTTCTTT
TRBV7-7	-	-	TRBJ2-5	CASSLAGFGVPETQYF	TGTGCTAGCAGCTTAGCCGGGTTCGGGGTACCGGAGACCCAGTACTTC
TRBV7-9	-	-	TRBJ2-5	CSSSLEGGIQETQYF	TGTTCCAGCAGCTTAGAAGGGGGTATACAAGAGACCCAGTACTTC
TRBV5-1	-	-	TRBJ2-7	CASSLVWGRDGEQYF	TGCGCCAGCAGCTTGGTGTGGGGCAGGGATGGCGAGCAGTACTTC
TRBV5-1	-	TRBD2	TRBJ2-1	CASSLEGIGLASGNEQFF	TGCGCCAGCAGCTTGGAGGGTATCGGACTAGCGTCAGGCAATGAGCAGTTCTTC
TRBV7-8	-	TRBD1	TRBJ1-5	CASSQGTAYSNQPQHF	TGTGCCAGCAGCCAAGGGACAGCTTATAGCAATCAGCCCCAGCATTTT
TRBV11-3	-	TRBD2	TRBJ2-2	CASSLSGLAGDGSGELFF	TGTGCCAGCAGCTTATCGGGACTAGCGGGGGACGGATCCGGGGAGCTGTTTTTT
TRBV4-1	-	TRBD2	TRBJ2-5	CASSQAGLAGETQYF	TGCGCCAGCAGCCAGGCGGGACTAGCCGGTGAGACCCAGTACTTC
TRBV7-2	-	TRBD2	TRBJ2-7	CASSHTSGSSYEQYF	TGTGCCAGCAGCCATACTAGCGGGAGTTCCTACGAGCAGTACTTC
TRBV11-2	-	TRBD1	TRBJ1-2	CASSLRGRPMDPTSVGYTF	TGTGCCAGCAGCTTGAGGGGGCGCCCAATGGATCCTACCTCAGTAGGCTACACCTTC
TRBV7-2	-	TRBD2	TRBJ2-3	CASKKASGSGEDTQYF	TGTGCCAGCAAAAAGGCCAGCGGGAGCGGAGAAGATACGCAGTATTTT
TRBV7-6	once	-	TRBJ2-3	CASSRRQVSTDTQYF	TGTGCCAGCAGCCGGAGACAGGTTAGCACAGATACGCAGTATTTT
TRBV5-8	once	-	TRBJ1-2	CASSRGTAANYGYTF	TGTGCCAGCAGCCGGGGGACGGCCGCTAACTATGGCTACACCTTC
TRBV19	-	TRBD2	TRBJ2-2	CASSMGLAATGELFF	TGTGCCAGTAGTATGGGGCTAGCGGCCACCGGGGAGCTGTTTTTT
TRBV2	-	TRBD1	TRBJ2-5	CASSTGQETQYF	TGTGCCAGCTCGACAGGGCAAGAGACCCAGTACTTC
TRBV29-1	-	-	TRBJ1-2	CSVDVGGRVNYGYTF	TGCAGCGTTGATGTGGGGGGGAGGGTAAACTATGGCTACACCTTC
TRBV18	-	-	TRBJ2-7	CASSPRVGGGQVDEEGEQYF	TGTGCCAGCTCACCACGCGTCGGCGGGGGACAGGTCGACGAGGAGGGCGAGCAGTACTTC
TRBV5-4	-	TRBD2	TRBJ2-5	CASSSTSGRVSEETQYF	TGTGCCAGCAGCTCGACTAGCGGGAGGGTTTCGGAAGAGACCCAGTACTTC
TRBV5-4	-	TRBD2	TRBJ2-2	CASSPELAGAAGELFF	TGTGCCAGCAGCCCTGAGTTAGCGGGAGCCGCCGGGGAGCTGTTTTTT
TRBV19	-	TRBD2	TRBJ2-1	CASSILLQPSGRYNEQFF	TGTGCCAGTAGTATACTACTCCAACCTAGCGGGAGGTACAATGAGCAGTTCTTC
TRBV4-1	-	-	TRBJ2-7	CASSPFGGPYEQYF	TGCGCCAGCAGCCCGTTCGGGGGGCCCTACGAGCAGTACTTC
TRBV19	-	-	TRBJ2-5	CASSIWTARQETQYF	TGTGCCAGTAGTATTTGGACAGCCCGCCAAGAGACCCAGTACTTC
TRBV19	-	-	TRBJ2-1	CASCSGESYNEQFF	TGTGCCAGTTGTTCGGGAGAGTCGTACAATGAGCAGTTCTTC
TRBV18	-	TRBD2	TRBJ2-1	CASSPPVGLADYNEQFF	TGTGCCAGCTCACCACCGGTAGGACTAGCAGATTACAATGAGCAGTTCTTC
TRBV4-2	-	-	TRBJ1-2	CASSQEVGDYGYTF	TGTGCCAGCAGCCAAGAAGTCGGGGACTATGGCTACACCTTC
TRBV6-6	-	TRBD2	TRBJ2-7	CASSPTSGGEVEQYF	TGTGCCAGCAGCCCGACTAGCGGAGGGGAGGTAGAGCAGTACTTC
TRBV29-1	-	TRBD1	TRBJ2-7	CSVGQGFSYEQYF	TGCAGCGTCGGACAGGGGTTCTCCTACGAGCAGTACTTC
TRBV7-9	-	-	TRBJ1-1	CSSSSRSQENTEAFF	TGTTCCAGCAGCTCGAGGTCACAGGAAAACACTGAAGCTTTCTTT
TRBV4-2	-	TRBD1	TRBJ1-5	CASSLTGTGDQPQHF	TGTGCCAGCAGCCTAACCGGGACAGGGGATCAGCCCCAGCATTTT
TRBV4-1	-	TRBD1	TRBJ1-2	CASSQEGQGKPRRYTF	TGCGCCAGCAGCCAAGAGGGACAGGGGAAACCTCGACGCTACACCTTC
TRBV25-1	-	TRBD1	TRBJ2-1	CASSAKKVGTVFDNEQFF	TGTGCCAGCAGTGCCAAAAAAGTAGGGACAGTTTTTGACAATGAGCAGTTCTTC
TRBV19	-	-	TRBJ1-1	CASSPRRGNTEAFF	TGTGCCAGTAGTCCCCGGAGGGGGAACACTGAAGCTTTCTTT
TRBV11-2	-	TRBD2	TRBJ2-7	CASSSTFGGRTFYGQYF	TGTGCCAGCAGCTCCACCTTCGGCGGGAGGACCTTCTACGGGCAGTACTTC
TRBV19	-	-	TRBJ2-3	CASGQGNPGTDTQYF	TGTGCCAGTGGCCAGGGGAACCCAGGCACAGATACGCAGTATTTT
TRBV30	few	-	TRBJ2-1	CAWKSGYYNEQFF	TGTGCCTGGAAGAGCGGGTATTACAATGAGCAGTTCTTC
TRBV27	-	TRBD2	TRBJ2-5	CASSLGVAGETQYF	TGTGCCAGCAGTTTAGGAGTAGCGGGTGAGACCCAGTACTTC
TRBV6-5	-	-	TRBJ1-5	CASSPNFGQTKHF	TGTGCCAGCAGTCCTAATTTCGGGCAGACTAAGCATTTT
TRBV4-1	-	TRBD1	TRBJ1-1	CASSQDRGQPNTEAFF	TGCGCCAGCAGCCAAGATAGGGGACAGCCGAACACTGAAGCTTTCTTT
TRBV4-3	-	TRBD1	TRBJ2-7	CASSPGTGGRYEQYF	TGCGCCAGCAGCCCTGGGACAGGGGGCCGCTACGAGCAGTACTTC
TRBV5-1	-	-	TRBJ2-1	CASSAPSGEEQFF	TGCGCCAGCAGCGCCCCCTCGGGGGAAGAGCAGTTCTTC
TRBV15	-	TRBD1	TRBJ1-1	CATGTRDRGPEAFF	TGTGCCACTGGGACCCGGGACAGGGGCCCTGAAGCTTTCTTT
TRBV6-1	few	TRBD2	TRBJ2-3	CASYAGDSTDTQYF	TGTGCCAGCTATGCGGGGGACAGCACAGATACGCAGTATTTT
TRBV7-2	-	TRBD2	TRBJ2-1	CASSFTSGRSNEQFF	TGTGCCAGCAGCTTCACTAGCGGGAGGTCCAATGAGCAGTTCTTC
TRBV5-1	-	-	TRBJ2-2	CASSSVQGANTGELFF	TGCGCCAGCAGCTCCGTACAGGGAGCGAACACCGGGGAGCTGTTTTTT
TRBV7-8	-	TRBD1	TRBJ2-7	CASSRTGGQGYEQYF	TGTGCCAGCAGCCGAACGGGTGGACAGGGATACGAGCAGTACTTC
TRBV11-2	-	-	TRBJ2-7	CASSLDGYSQYF	TGTGCCAGCAGCCTCGATGGGTACAGTCAGTACTTC
TRBV6-5	-	TRBD1	TRBJ1-2	CASSYSGTGSGSYTF	TGTGCCAGCAGTTACTCTGGGACAGGAAGTGGAAGCTACACCTTC
TRBV7-9	-	TRBD1	TRBJ2-7	CASSDRTGEAYEQYF	TGTGCCAGCAGCGACCGGACAGGGGAGGCATACGAGCAGTACTTC
TRBV6-1	-	TRBD1	TRBJ2-2	CASKPGQGPLFF	TGTGCCAGCAAGCCGGGACAGGGCCCGCTGTTTTTT
TRBV6-5	-	TRBD1	TRBJ1-2	CASSQGQGIGGYTF	TGTGCCAGCAGCCAGGGACAGGGAATCGGTGGCTACACCTTC
TRBV6-6	once	TRBD2	TRBJ2-7	CASRYSGTNYEQYF	TGTGCCAGCAGGTATAGCGGGACTAACTACGAGCAGTACTTC
TRBV15	-	-	TRBJ1-2	CATSRDRAGYTF	TGTGCCACCAGCAGAGATCGAGCCGGCTACACCTTC
TRBV5-1	-	TRBD1	TRBJ1-1	CASSATGDRTEAFF	TGCGCCAGCAGCGCCACAGGGGACCGCACTGAAGCTTTCTTT
TRBV7-8	-	-	TRBJ2-2	CATRQPKNTGELFF	TGTGCCACAAGACAGCCCAAGAACACCGGGGAGCTGTTTTTT
TRBV18	-	-	TRBJ1-3	CASSPSAGAVVTIYF	TGTGCCAGCTCTCCATCCGCAGGGGCGGTTGTCACCATATATTTT
TRBV7-2	-	-	TRBJ2-7	CASSLGTISYEQYF	TGTGCCAGCAGCTTAGGGACTATCTCCTACGAGCAGTACTTC
TRBV7-9	-	-	TRBJ1-1	CSSSSLSGYMNTEAFF	TGTTCCAGCAGCTCCCTTTCAGGGTATATGAACACTGAAGCTTTCTTT